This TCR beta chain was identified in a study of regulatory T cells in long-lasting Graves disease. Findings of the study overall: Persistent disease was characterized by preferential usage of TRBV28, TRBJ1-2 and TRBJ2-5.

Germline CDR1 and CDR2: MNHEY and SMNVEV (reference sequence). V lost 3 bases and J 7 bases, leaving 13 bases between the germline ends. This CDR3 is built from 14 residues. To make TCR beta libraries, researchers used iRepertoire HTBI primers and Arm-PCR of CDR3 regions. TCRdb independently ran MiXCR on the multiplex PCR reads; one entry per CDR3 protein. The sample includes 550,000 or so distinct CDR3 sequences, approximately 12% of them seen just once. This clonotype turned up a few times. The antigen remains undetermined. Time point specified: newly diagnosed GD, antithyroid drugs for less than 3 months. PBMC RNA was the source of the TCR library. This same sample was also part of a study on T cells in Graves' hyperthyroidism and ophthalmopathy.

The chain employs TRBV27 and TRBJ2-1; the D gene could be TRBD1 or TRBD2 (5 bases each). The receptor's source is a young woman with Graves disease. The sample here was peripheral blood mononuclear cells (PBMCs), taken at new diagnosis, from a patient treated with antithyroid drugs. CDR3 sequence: CASSLDGKGNEQFF. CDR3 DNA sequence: TGTGCCAGCAGTTTGGACGGGAAGGGGAATGAGCAGTTCTTC.